The source of this TCR beta chain is a study of Ad26.COV2.S vaccination and SARS-CoV-2 variants. Looking at the study overall: Intramuscular Ad26.COV2.S doses were given once or twice, 56 days apart. Study results and limitations: Post-vaccination spike-specific CD8+ and CD4+ T cell responses reportedly had substantial breadth.

Treatment denoted: roughly 18 received Ad26.COV2.S at low or high dose, single or two shots; roughly 5 received placebo; per-sample allocation not given. On day 63 after the first injection, vaccine and placebo recipients gave samples. Note on this clone: What it binds is not known.

The table came from immunoSEQ multiplex PCR; TCRdb's copy has only in-frame clones and leaves some out. The sample yields 380,000 or so clones, 80% to 90% seen once. Trimming pared 3 bases from V and 7 bases from J, leaving 10 bases between. This CDR3 contains 12 residues. CDR1 and CDR2 (germline): SEHNR, FQNEAQ (reference sequence). This material consisted of peripheral blood, taken in a trial of Ad26.COV2.S vaccine versus placebo. The genes are TRBV7-9 and TRBJ2-7; no reliable D call. The sequence was obtained from a person between 18 and 60 years old who received the Ad26.COV2.S COVID-19 vaccine or a placebo. This CDR3 is CASSLDWREQYF. DNA for the CDR3: TGTGCCAGCAGCTTGGATTGGCGGGAGCAGTACTTC.